This is a list of T cell receptor beta chains from one sample in a study of blood T cell repertoires in COVID-19. Sequencing used immunoSEQ multiplex PCR; TCRdb keeps in-frame clones, though not all of them. The sample has around 270,000 clones, 88% seen once. Sequenced sample: peripheral blood. The receptors come from a man aged 55-75 years who had recovered from COVID-19. CDR3s include the opening cysteine and the closing phenylalanine or tryptophan. Each record gives: D gene, V gene, clone size, J gene, CDR3 length, CDR3 DNA, CDR3 protein. D genes are given only for firm matches. The size entry is marked missing in some rows and otherwise reads once, few, many or a size class.

TRBD1	TRBV11-1	NA	TRBJ1-2	13	TGTGCCAGCAGCTTGGGGACAGTGTATGGCTACACCTTC	CASSLGTVYGYTF
TRBD1	TRBV29-1	NA	TRBJ1-1	15	TGCAGCGCCACCCATGGGACAGCCATGAACACTGAAGCTTTCTTT	CSATHGTAMNTEAFF
NA	TRBV18	NA	TRBJ1-5	14	TGTGCCAGCTCACCATTACAGACGAATCAGCCCCAGCATTTT	CASSPLQTNQPQHF
TRBD2	TRBV27	NA	TRBJ2-7	15	TGTGCCAGCAGTTTATGGGTCGGGGGGGCCGACGAGCAGTACTTC	CASSLWVGGADEQYF
NA	TRBV5-1	NA	TRBJ1-1	15	TGCGCCAGCAGCTTGCTGTCCACTAAGAACACTGAAGCTTTCTTT	CASSLLSTKNTEAFF
NA	TRBV5-1	NA	TRBJ2-7	13	TGCGCCACCCGTCCAGGGGTATCCTACGAGCAGTACTTC	CATRPGVSYEQYF
NA	TRBV30	NA	TRBJ2-7	11	TGTGCCTGGAGTGGTTCGTACGAGCAGTACTTC	CAWSGSYEQYF
NA	TRBV6-5	NA	TRBJ2-5	12	TGTGCCAGCAGGGTTGGGGGGGAGACCCAGTACTTC	CASRVGGETQYF
NA	TRBV5-6	NA	TRBJ2-7	14	TGTGCCAGCCAGATAGGGGCCGAGGACTACGAGCAGTACTTC	CASQIGAEDYEQYF
TRBD2	TRBV15	NA	TRBJ2-3	17	TGTGCCACCAGCAGCGCCCTTGGCGGGGGGCCAGTAGATACGCAGTATTTT	CATSSALGGGPVDTQYF
NA	TRBV3-1/TRBV3-2	NA	TRBJ1-1	13	TGTGCCAGCAGCCGCAGGGATGGGACTGAAGCTTTCTTT	CASSRRDGTEAFF
NA	TRBV3-1/TRBV3-2	NA	TRBJ2-5	13	TGTGCCAGCAGCCAAGCTAGCTTTGGGACCCAGTACTTC	CASSQASFGTQYF
NA	TRBV19	NA	TRBJ1-1	16	TGTGCCAGTAGTATAAGCCCCCCAGGCCGGAACACTGAAGCTTTCTTT	CASSISPPGRNTEAFF
NA	TRBV6-5	once	TRBJ2-5	11	TGTGCCAGCATGTATGGGAGGACCCAGTACTTC	CASMYGRTQYF
TRBD1	TRBV27	NA	TRBJ2-7	14	TGTGCCAGCAGGAACAGGGGGACAAGCTACGAGCAGTACTTC	CASRNRGTSYEQYF
TRBD2	TRBV6-5	NA	TRBJ2-1	16	TGTGCCAGCAGTTATGAAGATGGGGGGGTCTACAATGAGCAGTTCTTC	CASSYEDGGVYNEQFF
TRBD1	TRBV6-1	many	TRBJ1-5	15	TGTGCCAGCAGTGAAACACAGGGGGTGTTGCAGCCCCAGCATTTT	CASSETQGVLQPQHF
NA	TRBV5-5	NA	TRBJ2-7	14	TGTGCCAGCAGCTTGGATGGGAGCTCCTACGAGCAGTACTTC	CASSLDGSSYEQYF
NA	TRBV4-1	NA	TRBJ2-2	12	TGCGCCAGCAGCTCTTACACCGGGGAGCTGTTTTTT	CASSSYTGELFF
NA	TRBV5-5	once	TRBJ2-7	15	TGTGCCAGCAGCTTGGGGCAGGGAACCTACTACGAGCAGTACTTC	CASSLGQGTYYEQYF
NA	TRBV6-6	NA	TRBJ2-2	13	TGTGCCAGCACGTTCGACAGTGGCGGGGAGCTGTTTTTT	CASTFDSGGELFF
NA	TRBV7-9	few	TRBJ1-4	15	TGTGCCAGCAGCTTAACCACAGGGTCGGATGAAAAACTGTTTTTT	CASSLTTGSDEKLFF
NA	TRBV10-3	NA	TRBJ1-1	16	TGTGCCATCAGTGCAGCAGGGGCCACCATGAACACTGAAGCTTTCTTT	CAISAAGATMNTEAFF
TRBD1	TRBV19	few	TRBJ2-1	12	TGTGCCAGTACGCAGGGGGCTAATGAGCAGTTCTTC	CASTQGANEQFF
NA	TRBV6-6	NA	TRBJ1-2	14	TGTGCCAGCAGTTACTCTAGGGGTAACTATGGCTACACCTTC	CASSYSRGNYGYTF
TRBD2	TRBV6-5	once	TRBJ2-7	12	TGTGCCAGCCAGACTAGCGGGTACGAGCAGTACTTC	CASQTSGYEQYF
TRBD1	TRBV10-3	NA	TRBJ2-7	14	TGTGCCATCAGTGGGGGGACAGGGTCCCACGAGCAGTACTTC	CAISGGTGSHEQYF
NA	TRBV29-1	NA	TRBJ1-4	12	TGCAGCGTTGCCGGGGAGAGTGGGAAACTGTTTTTT	CSVAGESGKLFF
TRBD2	TRBV14	NA	TRBJ2-5	16	TGTGCCAGCAGCCAAGTGGGGGGACTACCCAAAGAGACCCAGTACTTC	CASSQVGGLPKETQYF
NA	TRBV7-2	few	TRBJ1-1	16	TGTGCCAGCAGCTTAGTTGATAGACAGCTGAACACTGAAGCTTTCTTT	CASSLVDRQLNTEAFF
TRBD1	TRBV19	once	TRBJ1-1	16	TGTGCCAGTAGTATCAACCCGACAGGGGTAAGCACTGAAGCTTTCTTT	CASSINPTGVSTEAFF
NA	TRBV5-6	NA	TRBJ2-7	16	TGTGCCAGCAGCACCCAACCCCTCGGACAGTCCTACGAGCAGTACTTC	CASSTQPLGQSYEQYF
TRBD1	TRBV6-5	NA	TRBJ2-2	14	TGTGCCAGCACCAGACAGGGTCCGACCGGGGAGCTGTTTTTT	CASTRQGPTGELFF
TRBD1	TRBV3-1/TRBV3-2	NA	TRBJ2-2	16	TGTGCCAGCAGCCAAGAGGGACAGTTATACACCGGGGAGCTGTTTTTT	CASSQEGQLYTGELFF
NA	TRBV11-2	NA	TRBJ1-1	15	TGTGCCAGCAGCTTAGCCCAGGGAAGCATGCCTGAAGCTTTCTTT	CASSLAQGSMPEAFF
TRBD2	TRBV5-6	NA	TRBJ2-7	13	TGTGCCAGCAGCCCCGGACTAGCATCCGAGCAGTACTTC	CASSPGLASEQYF
TRBD1	TRBV5-8	NA	TRBJ1-5	19	TGTGCCAGCAGCTGGGATCAGTGGGGACAGCTAAATAGCAATCAGCCCCAGCATTTT	CASSWDQWGQLNSNQPQHF
TRBD2	TRBV19	NA	TRBJ2-1	14	TGTGCCAGCGGGGGGAAGAGCTCCTACAATGAGCAGTTCTTC	CASGGKSSYNEQFF
NA	TRBV19	NA	TRBJ1-4	14	TGTGCCAGTAGTGGTACAGTGCCTAATGAAAAACTGTTTTTT	CASSGTVPNEKLFF
NA	TRBV4-2	NA	TRBJ2-7	13	TGTGCCAGCAGCCAGGAAGAGGCGTACGAGCAGTACTTC	CASSQEEAYEQYF
NA	TRBV30	NA	TRBJ2-1	15	TGTGCCTGGAACAACCCAGGGGAATCCTACAATGAGCAGTTCTTC	CAWNNPGESYNEQFF
TRBD1	TRBV7-9	NA	TRBJ2-4	15	TGTGCCAGCAAACACCGGGACAGGGGGAAGGACATTCAGTACTTC	CASKHRDRGKDIQYF
NA	TRBV6-1	NA	TRBJ2-2	15	TGTGCCAGCAGTGAACAGCGGATAAACACCGGGGAGCTGTTTTTT	CASSEQRINTGELFF
NA	TRBV5-1	NA	TRBJ2-1	15	TGCGCCAGCAGCCCAGGGACTGTCTCCTACAATGAGCAGTTCTTC	CASSPGTVSYNEQFF
NA	TRBV5-4	NA	TRBJ1-3	12	TGTGCCAGCAGCCAAACCGGGTCTGCCATATATTTT	CASSQTGSAIYF
TRBD2	TRBV19	NA	TRBJ2-1	15	TGTGCCAGTAGTAGAACTAGCGGGGGGGCCTGGGAGCAGTTCTTC	CASSRTSGGAWEQFF
TRBD2	TRBV5-1	once	TRBJ2-3	15	TGCGCCAGCAGCCCATTAGCGGGGGCCACAGATACGCAGTATTTT	CASSPLAGATDTQYF
NA	TRBV18	NA	TRBJ2-1	11	TGTGCCAGCTCACCATCGGTCCTTCAGTTCTTC	CASSPSVLQFF
NA	TRBV6-5	few	TRBJ2-7	15	TGTGCCAGCAGCCGGGACACCTTGAGCTCCTACGAGCAGTACTTC	CASSRDTLSSYEQYF
NA	TRBV5-6	NA	TRBJ2-7	12	TGTACCAGCAGCTTGTCTTACTACGAGCAGTACTTC	CTSSLSYYEQYF
NA	TRBV3-1/TRBV3-2	NA	TRBJ2-5	13	TGTGCCAGCAGCCGGGCGGGGCAAGAGACCCAGTACTTC	CASSRAGQETQYF
NA	TRBV2	NA	TRBJ1-1	13	TGTGCCAGCAGTGTACGGGGGAACACTGAAGCTTTCTTT	CASSVRGNTEAFF
NA	TRBV4-1	few	TRBJ1-1	14	TGCGCCAGCAGCGTCAGACAGATGAACACTGAAGCTTTCTTT	CASSVRQMNTEAFF
NA	TRBV14	NA	TRBJ1-1	15	TGTGCCAGCAGCCAACGAACAGGGATGAACACTGAAGCTTTCTTT	CASSQRTGMNTEAFF
TRBD1	TRBV19	NA	TRBJ1-1	15	TGTGCCAGTAGCCCTTCACAGGGGGCGTGGACTGAAGCTTTCTTT	CASSPSQGAWTEAFF
TRBD1	TRBV7-6	NA	TRBJ2-6	16	TGTGCCAGCAGCGAAGACAGGGGCTCTGGGGCCAACGTCCTGACTTTC	CASSEDRGSGANVLTF
NA	TRBV7-6	few	TRBJ2-5	13	TGTGCCAGCAGCTTTGGCAGACAAGAGACCCAGTACTTC	CASSFGRQETQYF
NA	TRBV24-1	NA	TRBJ2-6	21	TGTGCCACCAGTGACTTGAGACAGCCTGGGTCGACTCTACTCGGGGCCAACGTCCTGACTTTC	CATSDLRQPGSTLLGANVLTF
TRBD2	TRBV5-1	NA	TRBJ2-1	17	TGCGCCAGCAGCTTGAGGACTAGCGGGGGCTCCTACAATGAGCAGTTCTTC	CASSLRTSGGSYNEQFF